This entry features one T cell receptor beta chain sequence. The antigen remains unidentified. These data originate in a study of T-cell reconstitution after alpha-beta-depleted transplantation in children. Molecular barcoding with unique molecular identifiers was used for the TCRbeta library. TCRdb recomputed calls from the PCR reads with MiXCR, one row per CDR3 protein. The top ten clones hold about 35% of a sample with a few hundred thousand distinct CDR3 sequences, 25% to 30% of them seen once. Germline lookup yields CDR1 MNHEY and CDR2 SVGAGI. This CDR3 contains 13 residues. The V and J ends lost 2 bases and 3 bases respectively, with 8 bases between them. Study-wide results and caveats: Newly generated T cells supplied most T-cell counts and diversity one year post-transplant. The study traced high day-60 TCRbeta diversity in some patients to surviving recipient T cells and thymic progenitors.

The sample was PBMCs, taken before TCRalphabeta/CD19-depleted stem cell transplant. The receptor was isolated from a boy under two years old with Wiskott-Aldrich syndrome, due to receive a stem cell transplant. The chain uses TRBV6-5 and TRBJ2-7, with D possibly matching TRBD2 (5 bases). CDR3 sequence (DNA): TGTGCCAGCAGTTACCGGAGGAGCTACGAGCAGTACTTC. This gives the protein CASSYRRSYEQYF.